Presented here are 29 T cell receptor beta chains from one specimen sequenced in a study of blood T cell repertoires in COVID-19. Libraries were prepared by immunoSEQ multiplex PCR; TCRdb keeps only in-frame clonotypes and omits some of them. The sample includes hundreds of thousands of clones, more than 85% of them seen just once. Sequenced material: peripheral blood. The receptor set was obtained from a woman aged 30 to 39 with acute or convalescent COVID-19.

V usage is TRBV4-1 and J usage is TRBJ2-1; no reliable D call. V lost 1 base, J lost 0 bases, and 13 bases lay in between. The CDR3 is made up of 17 amino acids. Germline V CDR1 and CDR2: MGHRA, YSYEKL. This CDR3 is CASSQGLSMSSYNEQFF. As DNA, the CDR3 is TGCGCCAGCAGCCAAGGCCTATCTATGAGCTCCTACAATGAGCAGTTCTTC.

This clone was seen a handful of times. This chain connects TRBV11-2 to TRBJ2-7; 10 bases align to TRBD2. The V gene end was trimmed by 3 bases and the J gene end by 5 bases; junction bases not matched to a gene: 1. Germline CDR1 is SGHAT and CDR2 is FQNNGV. The CDR3 loop spans 13 amino acids. This chain's CDR3 is CASSFSGGDEQYF. CDR3 coding DNA: TGTGCCAGCAGCTTCAGCGGGGGGGACGAGCAGTACTTC.

The genes are TRBV9 and TRBJ2-7; no clear D. Germline V gene data show CDR1 as SGDLS and CDR2 as YYNGEE. Trimming pared 0 bases from V and 8 bases from J, leaving 12 bases between. This CDR3 has 13 amino acids. The CDR3 reads CASSVGGQSQQYF. CDR3 nucleotide sequence: TGTGCCAGCAGCGTAGGCGGTCAGTCCCAGCAGTACTTC.

V usage is TRBV28 and J usage is TRBJ2-7, with D possibly being TRBD2 (5 bases). From germline, CDR1 is MDHEN and CDR2 SYDVKM. Trimming stripped 2 bases from V and 1 base from J, with 9 bases between. The CDR3 is 14 residues long. As DNA, the CDR3 is TGTGCCAGCAGTTTAGCCGGGGATTCCTACGAGCAGTACTTC. Translating it yields CASSLAGDSYEQYF.

The CDR3 DNA reads as TGTGCCAGCAGTTCTAGCGGGGGTTCTGGGGAGACCCAGTACTTC. Translated: CASSSSGGSGETQYF. The V gene is TRBV6-5, the J gene TRBJ2-5; 10 bases match TRBD2. Unmatched junction bases numbered 7, after V lost 4 bases and J lost 5 bases. The germline CDR1 and CDR2 sequences are MNHEY and SVGAGI. The CDR3 spans 15 residues.

The CDR3 nucleotides are TGTGCCAGCAGCCTACTCAATGATTCACCCCTCCACTTT. It is translated as CASSLLNDSPLHF. The rearrangement joins TRBV3-1 (or the pseudogene TRBV3-2) to TRBJ1-6, with D unclear. The CDR3 runs 13 residues. Germline V CDR1 and CDR2: LGHDT, YNNKEL (reference sequence). The V end was cut by 4 bases, the J end by 8 bases, with 9 bases between.

This clone was detected only a few times. The chain joins TRBV3-1 (or the pseudogene TRBV3-2) to TRBJ1-6; no clear D gene. The CDR3 totals 13 residues. From germline, CDR1 is LGHDT and CDR2 YNNKEL (reference sequence). V lost 10 bases and J 13 bases, leaving 20 bases between the germline ends. The CDR3 is CATGELRDAPLHF. In DNA, the CDR3 is TGTGCCACCGGGGAATTACGCGACGCGCCCCTCCACTTT.

The J gene is TRBJ1-1, the V gene TRBV4-1, with a possible D match to TRBD1 (5 bases). Germline V gene data show CDR1 as MGHRA and CDR2 as YSYEKL. V was pared by 1 base and J by 1 base, with 10 bases between. The CDR3 covers 15 residues. This CDR3 reads CASSQGSGGNTEAFF. The CDR3 bases are TGCGCCAGCAGCCAAGGATCGGGGGGGAACACTGAAGCTTTCTTT.

This sequence joins TRBV27 and TRBJ1-6; 7 nucleotides align to TRBD1. The CDR3 is 14 residues long. The V and J ends lost 2 bases and 7 bases, in that order; junction bases with no gene match: 2. Germline CDR1 reads MNHEY; CDR2 reads SMNVEV (reference sequence). CDR3 residues: CASSLDRENSPLHF. Written as DNA, the CDR3 is TGTGCCAGCAGTTTAGACAGGGAAAATTCACCCCTCCACTTT.

The V and J genes are TRBV30 and TRBJ2-7; 7 positions agree with TRBD1. The CDR3 runs 14 residues. The V gene end was trimmed by 4 bases and the J gene end by 4 bases; junction bases not matched to a gene: 10. Per the germline V gene, CDR1 is GTSNPN and CDR2 is SVGIG (reference sequence). In DNA form, the CDR3 reads TGTGCCTGGACCCACAGGGGTCTCTCATACGAGCAGTACTTC. Translated, it gives CAWTHRGLSYEQYF.

The chain is built from TRBV5-1 and TRBJ2-2, with D unclear. The germline CDR1 and CDR2 sequences are SGHRS and YFSETQ. The CDR3 length is 14 residues. Trimming pared 2 bases from V and 2 bases from J, leaving 7 bases between. CDR3 loop: CASSLAKNTGELFF. CDR3 coding DNA: TGCGCCAGCAGCTTAGCGAAAAACACCGGGGAGCTGTTTTTT.

The CDR3 DNA reads TGTGCCACCAGTGATTTGTCCAGCGGGGGGCACTACAATGAGCAGTTCTTC. This translates into CATSDLSSGGHYNEQFF. The genes are TRBV24-1 and TRBJ2-1, with 9 bases matching TRBD2. Germline V gene data show CDR1 as KGHDR and CDR2 as SFDVKD. The trim removed 0 bases at V and 3 bases at J, leaving 5 bases unmatched. The CDR3 sequence is 17 residues long.

This chain joins TRBV28 and TRBJ2-1; 7 nucleotides line up with TRBD2. This CDR3 region has 16 residues. Germline V CDR1 and CDR2: MDHEN, SYDVKM. V was clipped by 6 bases and J by 8 bases; unmatched bases: 16. This CDR3 reads CASSPAGVSRRHEQFF. For the CDR3, the DNA is TGTGCCAGCAGCCCTGCGGGGGTCTCTCGTCGGCATGAGCAGTTCTTC.

The gene calls are TRBV30 and TRBJ1-1, with D unresolved. Deletions cut 3 bases from V and 1 base from J, with 15 bases between. CDR1 and CDR2 (germline): GTSNPN, SVGIG (reference sequence). The CDR3 runs 15 residues. The chain's CDR3 is CAWSPVLLPNTEAFF. The CDR3, as DNA: TGTGCCTGGAGCCCCGTTTTACTGCCGAACACTGAAGCTTTCTTT.

The chain is built from TRBV21-1 and TRBJ1-5; the DNA was not used to check the table's D call, TRBD1. TRBV21-1 is a recognized pseudogene. The CDR3 spans 17 residues. CDR3 loop: CASSFLTGVGGNQPQHF. CDR3 in DNA: TGTGCCAGCAGCTTCTTAACAGGGGTGGGGGGCAATCAGCCCCAGCATTTT.

The V and J genes are TRBV9 and TRBJ2-3, with D perhaps TRBD1 (5 bases). Trimming left V 4 bases short and J 0 bases short, with 6 bases between. The CDR3 length is 13 residues. CDR1 and CDR2 (germline): SGDLS, YYNGEE. The DNA for the CDR3 is TGTGCCAGCAGCTGGACAAGCACAGATACGCAGTATTTT. Its translation: CASSWTSTDTQYF.

This chain links TRBV4-1 with TRBJ2-3; D gene uncertain. Germline values: CDR1 MGHRA, CDR2 YSYEKL. The CDR3 runs 13 residues. Deletions cut 5 bases from V and 6 bases from J, with 12 bases between. CDR3 DNA: TGCGCCAGCAGCTGGCTTTCTTGGGATACGCAGTATTTT. Its protein is CASSWLSWDTQYF.

This clone was observed a few times. The gene calls are TRBV5-1 and TRBJ2-2, with unresolved D. The CDR3 runs to 13 residues. Germline loops: CDR1 SGHRS, CDR2 YFSETQ. V dropped 5 bases and J dropped 0 bases, with 5 bases sitting between them. The CDR3 reads CASSTANTGELFF. In nucleotides, the CDR3 is TGCGCCAGCAGTACAGCGAACACCGGGGAGCTGTTTTTT. Drawing the rest from reference TRBV5-1 and TRBJ2-2, the complete variable domain is KAGVTQTPRYLIKTRGQQVTLSCSPISGHRSVSWYQQTPGQGLQFLFEYFSETQRNKGNFPGRFSGRQFSNSRSEMNVSTLELGDSALYLCASSTANTGELFFGEGSRLTVL.

This chain uses TRBV7-5 with TRBJ1-6; TRBD1, the table's D call, was not compared with the DNA. TRBV7-5 is labeled a pseudogene. CDR3 length: 17 amino acids. The CDR3 loop reads CARRPGTVGGYNSPLHF. CDR3 DNA: TGTGCCAGAAGACCCGGAACGGTAGGGGGTTATAATTCACCCCTCCACTTT.

V and J are TRBV4-1 and TRBJ2-2, with D possibly being TRBD1 (6 bases). V lost 6 bases to trimming and J lost 4 bases, with 18 bases between them. The length of the CDR3 is 16 residues. Germline values: CDR1 MGHRA, CDR2 YSYEKL. The CDR3 DNA follows: TGCGCCAGCAGTCTAGTACAGGGTGGTATCACCGGGGAGCTGTTTTTT. It yields the protein CASSLVQGGITGELFF.

This clone was seen a single time. The chain couples TRBV11-2 to TRBJ2-7; TRBD1 is a possible D gene (5 bases). Trimming cost V 4 bases and J 1 base, with 8 bases left between them. This CDR3 contains 13 residues. CDR1 SGHAT and CDR2 FQNNGV come from the germline V gene. The CDR3 loop is CASSWGLSYEQYF. The CDR3 coding sequence is TGTGCCAGCAGCTGGGGCTTATCCTACGAGCAGTACTTC.

This sequence joins TRBV2 and TRBJ1-2, with 8 bases aligning to TRBD1. Losses at the gene ends were 3 bases for V and 6 bases for J; bases not matched to a gene: 12. The CDR3 consists of 16 residues. The germline CDR1 and CDR2 sequences are SNHLY and FYNNEI. As DNA, the CDR3 is TGTGCCAGCAGTGATCTTGCTGGACAGGGTTTCGATGGCTACACCTTC. Translated, it gives CASSDLAGQGFDGYTF.

In this sample, this clone turned up a few times. This sequence joins TRBV7-6 and TRBJ2-3; 9 nucleotides align to TRBD2. The germline V gene encodes CDR1 SGHVS and CDR2 FNYEAQ. V gave up 5 bases and J gave up 0 bases; unmatched junction bases: 12. CDR3 length: 18 residues. The CDR3 loop is CASSTVSGGTASTDTQYF. The CDR3 nucleotides are TGTGCCAGCAGCACCGTTAGCGGGGGAACCGCTAGCACAGATACGCAGTATTTT. Using reference TRBV7-6 and TRBJ2-3 for the parts outside the CDR3, the full variable domain is GAGVSQSPRYKVTKRGQDVALRCDPISGHVSLYWYRQALGQGPEFLTYFNYEAQQDKSGLPNDRFSAERPEGSISTLTIQRTEQRDSAMYRCASSTVSGGTASTDTQYFGPGTRLTVL.

The genes are TRBV7-2 and TRBJ2-5; D gene ambiguous. Germline V gene sequence: CDR1 SGHTA, CDR2 FQGNSA. Trimming took 0 bases from V and 1 from J, leaving 12 bases between them. The CDR3 is 16 amino acids. The CDR3 here is CASSLAPRPIQETQYF. For the CDR3, the DNA is TGTGCCAGCAGCTTAGCGCCCAGGCCTATCCAAGAGACCCAGTACTTC.

The rearrangement uses TRBV11-2 and TRBJ2-5; perhaps TRBD1 as D (7 bases). The V gene's germline CDR1 is SGHAT and CDR2 FQNNGV. Trimming took 3 bases from V and 0 from J, leaving 14 bases between them. This CDR3 is 16 amino acids long. As DNA, the CDR3 is TGTGCCAGCAGCTTTGGGGGGACAGACAACCAAGAGACCCAGTACTTC. Its protein is CASSFGGTDNQETQYF.

This rearrangement joins TRBV5-1 to TRBJ2-2, with 10 positions matching TRBD2. V lost 1 base and J lost 4; bases outside the gene matches: 1. CDR1 is SGHRS and CDR2 is YFSETQ in the germline V gene. The CDR3 covers 15 residues. DNA for the CDR3: TGCGCCAGCAGCTTGCAGCGGGGGGGCACCGGGGAGCTGTTTTTT. It encodes CASSLQRGGTGELFF.

This chain joins TRBV7-3 and TRBJ2-3; D gene uncertain. The CDR3 contains 14 residues. Germline loops: CDR1 SGHTA, CDR2 FQGTGA. V was clipped by 2 bases and J by 4 bases, with 10 bases between them. The CDR3, as DNA: TGTGCCAGCAGCTTAGGTGGGCTGTCAGATACGCAGTATTTT. It is translated as CASSLGGLSDTQYF.

The chain is built from TRBV5-6 and TRBJ2-5; the match to TRBD2 covers 11 bases. The CDR3 contains 17 residues. The junction had 12 bases not matched to a gene; V was cut back by 3 bases and J by 5 bases. Per the germline V gene, CDR1 is SGHDT and CDR2 is YYEEEE. The CDR3 sequence is CASSSLYSGGAGETQYF. CDR3 coding DNA: TGTGCCAGCAGCTCCCTCTATAGCGGGGGGGCCGGGGAGACCCAGTACTTC.

This chain links TRBV6-1 with TRBJ1-5; D unresolved. This CDR3 has 13 residues. Germline CDR1 reads MNHNS; CDR2 reads SASEGT. Trimming pared 0 bases from V and 6 bases from J, leaving 6 bases between. This chain's CDR3 is CASSEAAGQPQHF. The CDR3 region has the DNA TGTGCCAGCAGTGAAGCGGCGGGTCAGCCCCAGCATTTT.